This entry lists 25 T cell receptor beta chains sequenced from one sample in a study of cytomegalovirus exposure and HLA in healthy donors. Primers for the PCR totalled 60 Vbeta and 13 Jbeta. TCRdb's table, derived via immunoSEQ multiplex PCR, lists solely in-frame clones and lacks some. The table shows about 130,000 clones, with approximately 73% occurring only once. Material for sequencing was PBMCs. Source of these receptors: a man aged 60 to 75 in good health and CMV-seropositive.

V and J are TRBV18 and TRBJ2-7, with D perhaps matching TRBD2 (6 bases). This CDR3 is 12 amino acids long. The V end was cut by 2 bases, the J end by 7 bases, with 9 bases between. The germline V gene encodes CDR1 KGHSH and CDR2 LQKENI. Here the CDR3 DNA reads TGTGCCAGCTCACCAGTGACTAGGGAGCAGTACTTC. As protein: CASSPVTREQYF.

In its sample, this clone was seen a few times. The CDR3 here is CASSLYGQLNTEAFF. In DNA form, the CDR3 reads TGCGCCAGCAGCTTATACGGACAGCTAAACACTGAAGCTTTCTTT. V is TRBV5-1 and J is TRBJ1-1; D perhaps matches TRBD1 (6 bases). The CDR3 totals 15 residues. CDR1 SGHRS and CDR2 YFSETQ come from the germline V gene. The V and J ends lost 2 bases and 2 bases respectively, with 13 bases between them.

The genes are TRBV7-2 and TRBJ2-7; 9 bases map to TRBD2. This CDR3 contains 14 residues. Germline values: CDR1 SGHTA, CDR2 FQGNSA. V lost 3 bases to trimming and J lost 7 bases; unmatched junction nucleotides: 7. DNA for the CDR3: TGTGCCAGCAGCTTCCTAGCGGGGCCGGGGGAGCAGTACTTC. It translates to CASSFLAGPGEQYF.

V usage is TRBV6-1 and J usage is TRBJ1-1; perhaps TRBD1 as D (6 bases). Trimming removed 1 base from V and 5 bases from J, with 14 bases in between. This CDR3 has 15 residues. From germline, CDR1 is MNHNS and CDR2 SASEGT. The CDR3 nucleotides are TGTGCCAGCAGTGAAGAGGTAGGGGGAAGGACTGAAGCTTTCTTT. It encodes CASSEEVGGRTEAFF.

The J gene is TRBJ2-1, the V gene TRBV7-2; TRBD1 matches 7 bases. J gave up 11 bases and V 4 bases, and 5 bases lay outside the gene matches. Germline CDR1 is SGHTA and CDR2 is FQGNSA. The CDR3 consists of 12 residues. DNA for the CDR3: TGTGCCAGCAGCTCACAGGGGCTACAGCAGTTCTTC. This translates into CASSSQGLQQFF.

The J gene is TRBJ2-2, the V gene TRBV30; D possibly corresponds to TRBD1 (6 bases). Germline V CDR1 and CDR2: GTSNPN, SVGIG (reference sequence). With 2 bases removed from V and 5 bases from J, the gap between germline ends came to 12 bases. The CDR3 has 14 residues. This CDR3 reads CAWSIGQITGELFF. CDR3 nucleotides: TGTGCCTGGAGTATAGGACAGATTACCGGGGAGCTGTTTTTT.

V and J are TRBV7-2 and TRBJ1-6, with D perhaps matching TRBD1 (5 bases). Germline V lookup: CDR1 SGHTA, CDR2 FQGNSA. CDR3 length equals 15 residues. Trimming removed 1 base at V and 8 bases at J, with 12 bases between. CDR3 bases: TGTGCCAGCAGCTTAGTAGGGGTTACCTATTCACCCCTCCACTTT. Residues: CASSLVGVTYSPLHF.

The V call is TRBV1, the J call TRBJ2-5; the D call of TRBD2 is as the table states it, not checked on the DNA. TRBV1 is termed a pseudogene. This CDR3 comprises 16 residues. The CDR3 sequence is CTRPGLAGGYQETQYF. The CDR3 DNA sequence: TGCACCAGACCGGGACTAGCGGGGGGCTACCAAGAGACCCAGTACTTC.

J is TRBJ2-1 and V is TRBV7-2; 9 nucleotides align to TRBD2. Germline CDR1 and CDR2: SGHTA and FQGNSA. The V segment lost 5 bases and the J segment 5 bases; nucleotides outside the gene matches: 10. This CDR3 contains 16 residues. CDR3: CASSPPEERGDNEQFF. The CDR3 DNA follows: TGTGCCAGCAGCCCCCCCGAGGAGCGGGGGGACAATGAGCAGTTCTTC.

The CDR3 bases are TGTGCCACCGACTGGAGCGGGGGGGAAAGCGCCTACAATGAGCAGTTCTTC. This encodes CATDWSGGESAYNEQFF. J is TRBJ2-1 and V is TRBV2; 10 bases are shared with TRBD2. Germline loops: CDR1 SNHLY, CDR2 FYNNEI. This CDR3 spans 17 amino acids. The trim removed 10 bases at V and 2 bases at J, leaving 14 bases unmatched.

The CDR3 is CASSAGGGASPLHF. The DNA for the CDR3 is TGTGCCAGCAGCGCCGGGGGGGGCGCTTCACCCCTCCACTTT. This chain links TRBV11-3 with TRBJ1-6; perhaps TRBD1 as D (6 bases). The V end was cut by 5 bases, the J end by 9 bases, with 14 bases between. This CDR3 is 14 amino acids long. Looked up from germline, CDR1 is SGHNT and CDR2 is YENEEA.

The genes are TRBV7-6 and TRBJ2-2; TRBD1 aligns across 7 bases. This CDR3 region has 16 residues. V lost 2 bases to trimming and J lost 7 bases; unmatched junction nucleotides: 10. Per germline, CDR1 SGHVS and CDR2 FNYEAQ. The CDR3 DNA is TGTGCCAGCAGCTTAAACGGCAGGGGGATTGGCGGGGAGCTGTTTTTT. Its protein product is CASSLNGRGIGGELFF.

The V and J genes are TRBV29-1 and TRBJ2-3, with 9 bases aligning to TRBD1. The trim removed 6 bases at V and 6 bases at J, leaving 4 bases unmatched. The germline V gene encodes CDR1 SQVTM and CDR2 ANQGSEA. The CDR3 contains 12 residues. DNA for the CDR3: TGCAGCGTCGGACAGGGGCAGGATACGCAGTATTTT. Encoded protein: CSVGQGQDTQYF.

The rearrangement links TRBV19 to TRBJ1-4; 9 bases match TRBD1. The germline V gene has CDR1 LNHDA and CDR2 SQIVND (reference sequence). V shed 7 bases and J 5 bases; nucleotides not matched to a gene: 5. The CDR3 sequence is 14 residues long. The CDR3 sequence is CASKQGASNEKLFF. For the CDR3, the DNA is TGTGCCAGTAAACAGGGGGCATCGAATGAAAAACTGTTTTTT.

This sequence joins TRBV30 and TRBJ2-7, with D maybe TRBD1 (5 bases). V was shortened by 4 bases and J by 6 bases, with 19 bases between the two germline ends. The CDR3 is 14 residues long. Per the germline V gene, CDR1 is GTSNPN and CDR2 is SVGIG (reference sequence). The CDR3 sequence is CAWTGAGKPPEQYF. The CDR3 DNA reads as TGTGCCTGGACTGGGGCAGGGAAACCTCCCGAGCAGTACTTC.

V gene TRBV28 combines with J gene TRBJ2-7, with 8 nucleotides matching TRBD2. The ends lost 5 bases at V and 1 base at J; junction bases unmatched: 16. Germline V gives CDR1 MDHEN, CDR2 SYDVKM. CDR3 length equals 18 residues. CDR3 loop: CASSLYPSGSGVSYEQYF. The CDR3 nucleotides are TGTGCCAGCAGTCTCTACCCATCGGGTAGCGGGGTATCCTACGAGCAGTACTTC.

This clone was picked up a small number of times. The chain recombines TRBV5-1 with TRBJ2-7; D perhaps matches TRBD2 (7 bases). CDR1 SGHRS and CDR2 YFSETQ come from the germline V gene. There are 15 residues in the CDR3. Trimming cost V 4 bases and J 6 bases, with 20 bases left between them. Here the CDR3 DNA reads TGCGCCAGCAGCCGAGGCGGTGGGGGGGCTGTCGAGCAGTACTTC. Its translation is CASSRGGGGAVEQYF.

The rearrangement joins TRBV30 to TRBJ2-3; possibly TRBD1 for D (5 bases). V was pared by 2 bases and J by 2 bases, with 11 bases between. Germline CDR1 and CDR2: GTSNPN and SVGIG (reference sequence). This CDR3 is 14 amino acids long. CDR3 in DNA: TGTGCCTGGAGTTTTGGACAACCCACAGATACGCAGTATTTT. Its protein product is CAWSFGQPTDTQYF. The full variable domain, its missing parts supplied by reference TRBV30 and TRBJ2-3, is SQTIHQWPATLVQPVGSPLSLECTVEGTSNPNLYWYRQAAGRGLQLLFYSVGIGQISSEVPQNLSASRPQDRQFILSSKKLLLSDSGFYLCAWSFGQPTDTQYFGPGTRLTVL.

The rearrangement uses TRBV5-4 and TRBJ2-7; the D is unclear. Germline-derived CDR1 and CDR2 are SGHNT and YYREEE (reference sequence). This CDR3 is 13 amino acids long. V lost 5 bases, J lost 3 bases, and 12 bases lay in between. The DNA for the CDR3 is TGTGCCAGCAGTACGACGAGAGGCTACGAGCAGTACTTC. The encoded protein is CASSTTRGYEQYF.

The chain employs TRBV2 and TRBJ2-3; TRBD2 agrees at 8 bases. The CDR3 totals 15 residues. Germline V CDR1 and CDR2: SNHLY, FYNNEI. The ends lost 6 bases at V and 2 bases at J; junction bases unmatched: 7. DNA of the CDR3: TGTGCCAGCAGCGCGGGACTAGACAACACAGATACGCAGTATTTT. Protein: CASSAGLDNTDTQYF.

The rearrangement uses TRBV6-4 and TRBJ2-1, with 8 nucleotides matching TRBD1. This CDR3 spans 15 amino acids. Germline trimming cut 6 bases from V and 4 bases from J; bases unmatched to any gene: 8. Per germline, CDR1 MRHNA and CDR2 SNTAGT. CDR3 DNA sequence: TGTGCCAGCAGGACCGACAGGGGTTTATACAATGAGCAGTTCTTC. This gives the protein CASRTDRGLYNEQFF.

This sequence joins TRBV6-6 and TRBJ2-7; 8 positions agree with TRBD1. CDR3 size: 14 residues. Losses at the gene ends were 10 bases for V and 4 bases for J; bases not matched to a gene: 12. Germline V lookup: CDR1 MNHNY, CDR2 SVGAGI (reference sequence). In nucleotides, the CDR3 is TGTGCCACCCGCCGGACAGGGATTTTGTACGAGCAGTACTTC. This translates into CATRRTGILYEQYF.

J is TRBJ1-1 and V is TRBV28; weak D call: TRBD1 (6 bases). The germline V gene encodes CDR1 MDHEN and CDR2 SYDVKM. This CDR3 comprises 12 residues. Deletions cut 10 bases from V and 1 base from J, with 10 bases between. CDR3 region: CATTTGNTEAFF. The DNA for the CDR3 is TGTGCCACGACGACAGGGAACACTGAAGCTTTCTTT.

The chain is built from TRBV7-9 and TRBJ1-2; 8 positions match TRBD1. V was clipped by 0 bases and J by 7 bases; unmatched bases: 4. Germline CDR1 and CDR2: SEHNR and FQNEAQ (reference sequence). The CDR3 length is 14 residues. CDR3 in DNA: TGTGCCAGCAGCTTAGCCCAGACAGGGGCTGGCTACACCTTC. Translated: CASSLAQTGAGYTF.

The rearrangement uses TRBV5-1 and TRBJ1-1, with D unclear. Germline lookup yields CDR1 SGHRS and CDR2 YFSETQ. The CDR3 extends over 13 amino acids. Trimming took off 0 bases at V and 5 bases at J, with 8 bases between the two ends. The CDR3 nucleotides read TGCGCCAGCAGCTTGGCCGGTTGGACTGAAGCTTTCTTT. Its translation: CASSLAGWTEAFF.